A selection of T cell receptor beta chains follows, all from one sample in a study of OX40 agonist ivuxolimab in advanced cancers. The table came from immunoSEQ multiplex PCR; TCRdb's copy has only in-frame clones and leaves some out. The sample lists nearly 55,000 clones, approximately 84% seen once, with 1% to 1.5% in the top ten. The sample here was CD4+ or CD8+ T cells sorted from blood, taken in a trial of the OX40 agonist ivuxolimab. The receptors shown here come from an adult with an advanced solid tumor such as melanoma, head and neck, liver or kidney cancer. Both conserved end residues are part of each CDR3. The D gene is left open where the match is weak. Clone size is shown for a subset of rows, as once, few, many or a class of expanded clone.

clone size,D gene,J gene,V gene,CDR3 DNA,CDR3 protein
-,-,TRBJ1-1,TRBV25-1,TGTGCCAGCAGCACCGGGACATTTTCTGAAGCTTTCTTT,CASSTGTFSEAFF
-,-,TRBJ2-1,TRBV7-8,TGTGCCAGCAGCTTAGCAATAGGGTTAAATGAGCAGTTCTTC,CASSLAIGLNEQFF
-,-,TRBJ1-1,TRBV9,TGTGCCAGCAGCGCCGGGACCTCTCTCAACACTGAAGCTTTCTTT,CASSAGTSLNTEAFF
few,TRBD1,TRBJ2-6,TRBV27,TGTGCCAGCAGTTTTTTAGGGACAGGGAGGTCTGGGGCCAACGTCCTGACTTTC,CASSFLGTGRSGANVLTF
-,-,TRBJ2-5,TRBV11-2,TGTGCCAGCAGCTCCCTGGGTACTCCACAAGAGACCCAGTACTTC,CASSSLGTPQETQYF
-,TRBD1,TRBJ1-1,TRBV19,TGTGCCAGTCTGGAGGGACAGCGCTACACTGAAGCTTTCTTT,CASLEGQRYTEAFF
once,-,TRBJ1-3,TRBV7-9,TGTGCCAGCAGCGCCGCGACAGGCTCCATATCTGGAAACACCATATATTTT,CASSAATGSISGNTIYF
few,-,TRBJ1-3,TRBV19,TGTGCCAGTGAAACGCTCGGGGGCAGACCTGGAAACACCATATATTTT,CASETLGGRPGNTIYF
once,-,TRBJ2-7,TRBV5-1,TGCGCCAGCAGCAAGACAAGAACCTACGAGCAGTACTTC,CASSKTRTYEQYF
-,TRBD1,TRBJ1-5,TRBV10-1,TGCGCCAGCAGATTTCAAACAGGGGGCGTAAGCAATCAGCCCCAGCATTTT,CASRFQTGGVSNQPQHF
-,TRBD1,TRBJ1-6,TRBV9,TGTGCCAGCAGCGCCCTGGACAGGAGTTCACCCCTCCACTTT,CASSALDRSSPLHF
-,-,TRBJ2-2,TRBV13,TGTGCCAGCAGCCCGGTCCTCACCGGGGAGCTGTTTTTT,CASSPVLTGELFF
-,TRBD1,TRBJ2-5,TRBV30,TGTGCCTGGAGCAAAAGACCCGACAGGGTGGAGACCCAGTACTTC,CAWSKRPDRVETQYF
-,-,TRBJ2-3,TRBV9,TGTGCCAGCAGCCTCGGACGTCTACAGAATACAGATACGCAGTATTTT,CASSLGRLQNTDTQYF
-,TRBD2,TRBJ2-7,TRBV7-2,TGTGCCAGCAGCTTACTCTTCGGCGGGGGGGAGCAGTACTTC,CASSLLFGGGEQYF
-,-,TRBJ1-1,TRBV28,TGTGCCAGCAGCCTGCCCTCCGGGACGGTGCGAGTGAGGAACACTGAAGCTTTCTTT,CASSLPSGTVRVRNTEAFF
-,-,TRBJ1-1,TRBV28,TGTGCCAGCAGTCCTGACATGAACACTGAAGCTTTCTTT,CASSPDMNTEAFF
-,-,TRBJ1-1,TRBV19,TGTGCCAGTAGTATTAGGGAAAGCGCTGAAGCTTTCTTT,CASSIRESAEAFF
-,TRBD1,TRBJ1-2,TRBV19,TGTGCCACCAGGGGACAGGGTAACTATGGCTACACCTTC,CATRGQGNYGYTF
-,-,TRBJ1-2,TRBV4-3,TGCGCCAGCAGCCAAGACCAGGGCAGTGGCTACACCTTC,CASSQDQGSGYTF
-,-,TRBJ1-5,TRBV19,TGTGCCAGTAGTATTGCAGGGTTCGACCAGCCCCAGCATTTT,CASSIAGFDQPQHF
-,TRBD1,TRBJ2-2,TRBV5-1,TGCGCCAGCAGCGTGACAGGGCCCACCGGGGAGCTGTTTTTT,CASSVTGPTGELFF
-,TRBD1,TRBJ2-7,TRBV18,TGTGCCAGCTCACCGGGACAGGCAACCTACGAGCAGTACTTC,CASSPGQATYEQYF
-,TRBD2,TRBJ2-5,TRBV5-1,TGCGCCAGCAGCTTGGTCCCTAGCGGGAGGGCCGAGGGAAAGACCCAGTACTTC,CASSLVPSGRAEGKTQYF
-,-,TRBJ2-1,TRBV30,TGTGCCTGGAGTGCCCGGCTAGAGGTCTACAATGAGCAGTTCTTC,CAWSARLEVYNEQFF
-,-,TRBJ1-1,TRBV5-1,TGCGCCAGCAGCGAGGCAGGGGCCACTGAAGCTTTCTTT,CASSEAGATEAFF
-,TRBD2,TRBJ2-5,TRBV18,TGTGCCAGCTCACCAGGGAGGGAAGAGACCCAGTACTTC,CASSPGREETQYF
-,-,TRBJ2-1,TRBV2,TGTGCCAGCAGCGGGAGCATGTACAATGAGCAGTTCTTC,CASSGSMYNEQFF
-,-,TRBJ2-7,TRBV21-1,TGTGCCAGCAGCGCAGTTTCCGGGACAGGTGGGGCTCGGGAGCAGTACTTC,CASSAVSGTGGAREQYF
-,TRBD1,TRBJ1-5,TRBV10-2,TGCGCCAGCAGTTACGGGACAGGGGGTGGCAATCAGCCCCAGCATTTT,CASSYGTGGGNQPQHF
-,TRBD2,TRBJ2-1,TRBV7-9,TGTGCCAGCAGCTTAGCGGCTAGCGGGAGCTCCTACAATGAGCAGTTCTTC,CASSLAASGSSYNEQFF
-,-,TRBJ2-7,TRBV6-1,TGTGCCAGCAGCCCTGAGCGGGTAGCCTACGAGCAGTACTTC,CASSPERVAYEQYF
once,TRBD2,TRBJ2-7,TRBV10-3,TGTGCCACCGGGGGGCTAGCGGGAGGGCCATCCTACGAGCAGTACTTC,CATGGLAGGPSYEQYF
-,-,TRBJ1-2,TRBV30,TGTGCCTGGAGTGACAGTCACTATGGCTACACCTTC,CAWSDSHYGYTF
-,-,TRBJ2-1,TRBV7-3,TGTGCCAGCAGCGCCGGGGGAGCGGGTGTCTACAATGAGCAGTTCTTC,CASSAGGAGVYNEQFF
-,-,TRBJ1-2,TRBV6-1,TGTGCCAGCAGTGAAGCTGACGGCAGGTCTAACTATGGCTACACCTTC,CASSEADGRSNYGYTF
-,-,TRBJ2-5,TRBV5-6,TGTGCCAGCAGCTACCGTATAGAGACCCAGTACTTC,CASSYRIETQYF
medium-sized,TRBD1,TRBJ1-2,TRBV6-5,TGTGCCAGCAGTTACTTGCGGACAGGGGGTGGCTATGGCTACACCTTC,CASSYLRTGGGYGYTF
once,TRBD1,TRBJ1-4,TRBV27,TGTGCCAGCAGCAGACAGGGCACTGCAACTAATGAAAAACTGTTTTTT,CASSRQGTATNEKLFF
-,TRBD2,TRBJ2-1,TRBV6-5,TGTGCCAGCAGTTACACCGGGAGGGCCCAACCTGAGCAGTTCTTC,CASSYTGRAQPEQFF
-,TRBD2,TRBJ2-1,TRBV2,TGTGCCAGCAGTCTAATACTTAGCGGGAGTAGCTCCTACAATGAGCAGTTCTTC,CASSLILSGSSSYNEQFF